What follows are 25 T cell receptor beta chains derived from one specimen sequenced in a study of blood T cells in healthy people across ages. The second PCR ran 7 to 11 cycles with a sample-barcoded 5' primer and J-beta primers. TCRdb reanalysed the 5' RACE reads using MiXCR and keeps one entry per CDR3 protein. Of approximately 780,000 distinct CDR3 sequences in the sample, roughly 24% were seen once. These data were likewise used in another study, on T cells of mothers and their children.

Sequencing was done on a sample of blood. The receptors were sampled from a boy aged 5 to 17 in good health.

This chain links TRBV6-1 with TRBJ1-2; D might be TRBD1 (5 bases). The ends were cut back, 0 bases at V and 7 bases at J, with 12 bases in the middle. The germline CDR1 and CDR2 sequences are MNHNS and SASEGT. The CDR3 extends over 14 amino acids. As DNA, the CDR3 is TGTGCCAGCAGTGAAGCGCTAGGGACTCGTGGCTACACCTTC. Translated, it gives CASSEALGTRGYTF.

The chain employs TRBV5-6 and TRBJ2-2; possibly TRBD2 for D (6 bases). The V and J ends lost 3 bases and 4 bases respectively, with 16 bases between them. The CDR3 extends over 16 amino acids. Germline values: CDR1 SGHDT, CDR2 YYEEEE. The CDR3 region is CASSWTTRDLTGELFF. The CDR3 bases are TGTGCCAGCAGCTGGACGACTAGAGACCTCACCGGGGAGCTGTTTTTT.

CDR3 coding DNA: TGCAGTGCTAGACCTGGGGGGGGCTACAATGAGCAGTTCTTC. Protein sequence: CSARPGGGYNEQFF. J is TRBJ2-1 and V is TRBV20-1; 7 bases line up with TRBD2. The CDR3 is 14 amino acids. CDR1 and CDR2 (germline): DFQATT, SNEGSKA (reference sequence). The J segment lost 3 bases and the V segment lost 2 bases, leaving 4 bases of the junction unmatched.

There are a few counts of this clonotype. A read error may account for a junction end that differs from germline. V usage is TRBV6-1 and J usage is TRBJ1-1, with D possibly being TRBD1 (5 bases). The CDR3 loop spans 13 amino acids. The germline V gene encodes CDR1 MNHNS and CDR2 SASEGT. This CDR3 reads CASSGQPNTEALF. As DNA, the CDR3 is TGTGCCAGCAGTGGACAGCCGAACACTGAAGCTCTCTTT.

This chain connects TRBV28 to TRBJ1-3; no clear D gene. From germline, CDR1 is MDHEN and CDR2 SYDVKM. There are 13 residues in the CDR3. V was cut by 4 bases and J by 3 bases, with 7 bases left in between. The CDR3 sequence: CASSSFGGNTIYF. CDR3 bases: TGTGCCAGCAGTTCTTTCGGTGGAAACACCATATATTTT.

This chain joins TRBV3-1 and TRBJ1-1; a possible D gene is TRBD1 (6 bases). V was trimmed by 0 bases and J by 7 bases, leaving 15 bases between them. The CDR3 spans 15 residues. Germline loops: CDR1 LGHDT, CDR2 YNNKEL (reference sequence). The CDR3 loop is CASSQDQDRTREAFF. DNA for the CDR3: TGTGCCAGCAGCCAAGATCAAGACAGGACCCGTGAAGCTTTCTTT.

This clonotype came up many times. V usage is TRBV7-3 and J usage is TRBJ2-7; the D gene is possibly TRBD1 (5 bases). In germline, CDR1 is SGHTA, CDR2 FQGTGA. V lost 1 base to trimming and J lost 2 bases, with 12 bases between them. The CDR3 extends over 15 amino acids. CDR3 nucleotides: TGTGCCAGCAGCTTAAGGTCAGGGAATGCCTACGAGCAGTACTTC. This translates into CASSLRSGNAYEQYF.

The chain is built from TRBV6-5 and TRBJ2-5; D gene uncertain. CDR3 length: 15 amino acids. Per the germline V gene, CDR1 is MNHEY and CDR2 is SVGAGI. V dropped 0 bases and J dropped 1 base, with 9 bases sitting between them. CDR3 DNA sequence: TGTGCCAGCAGTTACTCGAAAAGTTTCCAAGAGACCCAGTACTTC. It yields the protein CASSYSKSFQETQYF.

This clonotype was seen a few times. The chain uses TRBV5-4 and TRBJ2-5; 7 bases are shared with TRBD2. The ends lost 4 bases at V and 4 bases at J; junction bases unmatched: 4. This CDR3 spans 13 amino acids. Germline-derived CDR1 and CDR2 are SGHNT and YYREEE (reference sequence). CDR3 in amino acids: CASSLGTTETQYF. DNA of the CDR3: TGTGCCAGCAGCCTCGGGACTACAGAGACCCAGTACTTC.

This clonotype has a handful of counts. The chain carries TRBV4-1 and TRBJ1-5; 10 positions agree with TRBD1. The CDR3 consists of 15 residues. Germline V lookup: CDR1 MGHRA, CDR2 YSYEKL. The J segment lost 4 bases and the V segment lost 2 bases, leaving 2 bases of the junction unmatched. DNA of the CDR3: TGCGCCAGCAGCCAAAGACAGGGGGCAAATCAGCCCCAGCATTTT. Its translation is CASSQRQGANQPQHF.

The rearrangement links TRBV11-2 to TRBJ1-2; 9 positions agree with TRBD1. V was pared by 4 bases and J by 5 bases, with 8 bases of the junction left unmatched. The CDR3 consists of 15 residues. The V gene's germline CDR1 is SGHAT and CDR2 FQNNGV. This chain's CDR3 is CASSSAQGAPYGYTF. The CDR3 bases are TGTGCCAGCAGCTCGGCACAGGGGGCCCCGTATGGCTACACCTTC.

The chain is built from TRBV4-1 and TRBJ1-2; perhaps TRBD1 as D (6 bases). V shed 0 bases and J shed 11 bases, with 10 bases lying between them. The CDR3 consists of 12 residues. Germline values: CDR1 MGHRA, CDR2 YSYEKL. The CDR3 loop reads CASSQDLRGYTF. Here the CDR3 DNA reads TGCGCCAGCAGCCAAGATCTCAGGGGTTACACCTTC.

V is TRBV3-1 and J is TRBJ2-7; 11 bases line up with TRBD2. Per the germline V gene, CDR1 is LGHDT and CDR2 is YNNKEL (reference sequence). The CDR3 spans 14 residues. Germline trimming cut 4 bases from V and 5 bases from J; bases unmatched to any gene: 4. CDR3 region: CASSRASGGHEQYF. CDR3 DNA: TGTGCCAGCAGCCGCGCTAGCGGGGGGCACGAGCAGTACTTC.

The chain has TRBV20-1 and TRBJ2-3; D is possibly TRBD2 (6 bases). Germline V CDR1 and CDR2: DFQATT, SNEGSKA (reference sequence). The CDR3 length is 13 residues. The ends were cut back, 6 bases at V and 4 bases at J, with 14 bases in the middle. The CDR3 reads CSAVRGGADTQYF. The CDR3, as DNA: TGCAGTGCAGTGCGGGGTGGGGCAGATACGCAGTATTTT.

This chain uses TRBV12-3 or TRBV12-4 with TRBJ1-4, with no clear D. The V end was cut by 6 bases, the J end by 6 bases, with 5 bases between. This CDR3 has 11 amino acids. The CDR3 DNA reads TGTGCCAGCAGAAACCATGAAAAACTGTTTTTT. It specifies CASRNHEKLFF.

The chain joins TRBV6-1 to TRBJ1-4; tentatively, D is TRBD1 (6 bases). Germline-derived CDR1 and CDR2 are MNHNS and SASEGT. The ends were cut back, 6 bases at V and 5 bases at J, with 19 bases in the middle. The CDR3 has 16 amino acids. This CDR3 is CASRKTFTGRNEKLFF. The CDR3 DNA follows: TGTGCCAGCAGAAAAACCTTTACAGGGAGGAATGAAAAACTGTTTTTT.

The gene calls are TRBV25-1 and TRBJ1-6; 9 nucleotides match TRBD1. The CDR3 runs 14 residues. V gave up 7 bases and J gave up 9 bases; unmatched junction bases: 7. CDR1 and CDR2 from the germline V gene are MGHDK and SYGVNS. The CDR3 protein is CASTRQGESSPLHF. As DNA, the CDR3 is TGTGCCAGCACCAGACAGGGGGAGAGTTCACCCCTCCACTTT.

The chain has TRBV12-3 or TRBV12-4 and TRBJ1-6, with TRBD1 as a possible D gene (5 bases). The CDR3 has 14 residues. V shed 3 bases and J shed 7 bases, with 10 bases lying between them. This CDR3 reads CASSFQEGNSPLHF. The CDR3 region has the DNA TGTGCCAGCAGTTTTCAGGAGGGGAATTCACCCCTCCACTTT.

This clonotype showed up just a few times. This sequence joins TRBV7-6 and TRBJ2-3; 12 positions agree with TRBD1. J lost 6 bases, V lost 5 bases, and 9 bases had no gene match. Germline loops: CDR1 SGHVS, CDR2 FNYEAQ. The CDR3 is made up of 16 amino acids. The CDR3 protein is CASSVGTGGGLDTQYF. The CDR3, as DNA: TGTGCCAGCAGCGTAGGGACAGGGGGCGGTTTGGATACGCAGTATTTT.

Worth noting for this clonotype: Since no conserved phenylalanine or tryptophan closes the CDR3, a read error is the likely cause. The chain links TRBV20-1 to TRBJ1-1, with D possibly matching TRBD1 (5 bases). The CDR3 is made up of 15 amino acids. The germline CDR1 and CDR2 sequences are DFQATT and SNEGSKA (reference sequence). V lost 1 base to trimming and J lost 0 bases, with 12 bases between them. The CDR3 protein is CSARGVGGLNTEAFS. DNA for the CDR3: TGCAGTGCTAGAGGGGTCGGGGGACTGAACACTGAAGCTTTCTCT.

This clonotype was observed a few times. The chain links TRBV5-1 to TRBJ2-3; TRBD1 aligns across 9 bases. CDR3 length equals 15 residues. The V segment lost 3 bases and the J segment 0 bases; nucleotides outside the gene matches: 2. Looked up from germline, CDR1 is SGHRS and CDR2 is YFSETQ. CDR3 coding DNA: TGCGCCAGCAGCTGGACAGGGGATAGCACAGATACGCAGTATTTT. Translated: CASSWTGDSTDTQYF.

The V and J genes are TRBV20-1 and TRBJ2-1; D ambiguous. V gave up 3 bases and J gave up 0 bases, with 12 bases separating them. This CDR3 contains 15 residues. The germline CDR1 and CDR2 sequences are DFQATT and SNEGSKA (reference sequence). The CDR3 DNA is TGCAGTGCTAGTGTCCTCTTGAGCTCCTACAATGAGCAGTTCTTC. Its translation is CSASVLLSSYNEQFF.

This chain links TRBV12-3 or TRBV12-4 with TRBJ2-5; a weak D match, TRBD2 (6 bases). The last part of the DNA fits TRBJ2-1 better; the J call may be wrong. The CDR3 contains 15 residues. CDR3 amino acids: CASSPGTPYYNEQFF. In nucleotides, the CDR3 is TGTGCCAGCAGTCCCGGGACTCCCTACTACAATGAGCAGTTCTTC.

The chain is built from TRBV4-1 and TRBJ2-3, with D uncertain. The CDR3 covers 17 residues. Germline assignment: CDR1 MGHRA and CDR2 YSYEKL. V lost 2 bases and J 9 bases, leaving 24 bases between the germline ends. In DNA form, the CDR3 reads TGCGCCAGCAGCCAAAGCCTGGGCGCCCAGTTTATGGCCACGCAGTATTTT. Protein: CASSQSLGAQFMATQYF.

This clonotype was picked up a small number of times. The rearrangement uses TRBV12-3 or TRBV12-4 and TRBJ2-7; possible D gene TRBD2, 5 bases. CDR3 length equals 11 residues. The germline V and J ends were trimmed by 8 bases and 8 bases, with 13 bases remaining between them. The DNA for the CDR3 is TGTGCCAGCGGGAACGGGGTTCAGCAGTACTTC. It codes for CASGNGVQQYF.